This T cell receptor beta chain was identified during a study of blood T cell repertoires in COVID-19. Whole-study context: Samples representing acute and convalescent COVID-19 were sourced from the United States, Italy and Spain.

The protocol was immunoSEQ multiplex PCR, while the TCRdb copy is restricted to in-frame clones and leaves out a portion. The table lists about 240,000 clones, about 80% of them singletons. The count of this clone is one. Each exposed participant met a COVID-19 case in the 2 weeks preceding study entry. Germline V gene sequence: CDR1 SGHKS, CDR2 YYEKEE (reference sequence). V was trimmed by 1 base and J by 0 bases, leaving 10 bases between them. This CDR3 region has 15 residues. The sequence came from a woman in her thirties or forties who had been exposed to COVID-19. Sequencing was done on a sample of PBMCs or T cells enriched from blood (not recorded which). The chain carries TRBV5-5 and TRBJ1-1; D is ambiguous. The CDR3 nucleotides read TGTGCCAGCAGCTTGCAGGTCCTGATGAACACTGAAGCTTTCTTT. Translation gives CASSLQVLMNTEAFF.